Below, 9 T cell receptor beta chains from the same sample are listed, as sequenced in a study of blood T cell repertoires in COVID-19. Using immunoSEQ multiplex PCR, the repertoire was profiled, and TCRdb retains in-frame clones only, with some absent. The table includes 250,000 or so clones, roughly 85% detected once. The sample was peripheral blood. Receptors originate from a man younger than 35 with active or convalescent COVID-19.

The rearrangement links TRBV25-1 to TRBJ1-1, with D perhaps TRBD1 (5 bases). This CDR3 is built from 13 residues. V gave up 8 bases and J gave up 2 bases, with 12 bases separating them. CDR1 MGHDK and CDR2 SYGVNS come from the germline V gene. The CDR3 sequence is CASDTGLNTEAFF. The DNA for the CDR3 is TGTGCCAGCGACACGGGACTAAACACTGAAGCTTTCTTT.

The J gene is TRBJ1-2, the V gene TRBV5-6, with 10 bases lining up with TRBD1. V shed 4 bases, J shed 5 bases, and the junction held 11 bases outside the gene matches. This CDR3 contains 16 residues. Per germline, CDR1 SGHDT and CDR2 YYEEEE. CDR3 region: CASSLMTGQGVYGYTF. CDR3 coding DNA: TGTGCCAGCAGCCTAATGACAGGACAGGGGGTTTATGGCTACACCTTC. Complete variable domain (other parts from reference TRBV5-6 and TRBJ1-2): DAGVTQSPTHLIKTRGQQVTLRCSPKSGHDTVSWYQQALGQGPQFIFQYYEEEERQRGNFPDRFSGHQFPNYSSELNVNALLLGDSALYLCASSLMTGQGVYGYTFGSGTRLTVV.

V and J are TRBV5-6 and TRBJ1-2; maybe TRBD1 (6 bases). V lost 0 bases and J lost 4, with 10 bases in between. Germline V gene data show CDR1 as SGHDT and CDR2 as YYEEEE. The CDR3 totals 14 residues. The CDR3 region is CASSLGQAVYGYTF. The CDR3 nucleotides are TGTGCCAGCAGCTTGGGACAGGCAGTCTATGGCTACACCTTC.

This sequence joins TRBV7-2 and TRBJ2-7; 8 nucleotides match TRBD2. The germline V gene has CDR1 SGHTA and CDR2 FQGNSA. The CDR3 has 15 residues. Trimming cost V 5 bases and J 7 bases; bases outside gene matches: 13. The DNA of the CDR3 is TGTGCCAGCAGCATTAGCGGGGTGGGTCCTGGGGAGCAGTACTTC. Its translation: CASSISGVGPGEQYF.

This clone appeared once. This rearrangement joins TRBV28 to TRBJ2-7; tentative D call: TRBD1 (6 bases). The CDR3 sequence is 14 residues long. Per germline, CDR1 MDHEN and CDR2 SYDVKM. V lost 6 bases to trimming and J lost 4 bases, with 16 bases between them. The CDR3 here is CASRPGTSSYEQYF. CDR3 sequence (DNA): TGTGCCAGCAGACCCGGGACATCTTCTTACGAGCAGTACTTC.

The CDR3 loop is CASSEAGNSYEQYF. CDR3 DNA: TGTGCCAGCAGTGAAGCGGGGAACTCCTACGAGCAGTACTTC. The V and J genes are TRBV11-1 and TRBJ2-7; 7 nucleotides align to TRBD2. The CDR3 spans 14 residues. Germline CDR1 and CDR2: SGHAT and FQDESV (reference sequence). J was trimmed by 0 bases and V by 6 bases; bases with no gene match: 5.

CDR3 amino acids: CASSLSRTDYEQYF. CDR3 bases: TGTGCCAGCAGTTTATCGAGGACAGACTACGAGCAGTACTTC. V gene TRBV27 combines with J gene TRBJ2-7, with TRBD1 as a possible D gene (6 bases). This CDR3 is 14 amino acids long. V was trimmed by 0 bases and J by 3 bases, leaving 9 bases between them. CDR1 is MNHEY and CDR2 is SMNVEV in the germline V gene (reference sequence).

The chain has TRBV10-3 and TRBJ2-5; TRBD1 might be the D (6 bases). CDR3 size: 13 residues. CDR1 is ENHRY, CDR2 SYGVKD, per germline. V was trimmed by 8 bases and J by 5 bases, leaving 15 bases between them. The CDR3 DNA follows: TGTGCCATCGGATTCACAGGGCAGGAGACCCAGTACTTC. Translated, it gives CAIGFTGQETQYF.

This clone was observed a single time. This chain links TRBV6-2 or TRBV6-3 with TRBJ1-2, with 10 bases aligning to TRBD1. J gave up 5 bases and V 5 bases, and 11 bases lay outside the gene matches. The CDR3 consists of 16 residues. Germline CDR1 MNHEY, CDR2 SVGEGT. The chain's CDR3 is CASSDPPGQGFYGYTF. CDR3 DNA: TGTGCCAGCAGTGACCCGCCGGGACAGGGGTTTTATGGCTACACCTTC.